The 11 T cell receptor beta chains in this list originate from one sample, sequenced in a study of shared T cell receptors in the human thymus. Method: immunoSEQ multiplex PCR; TCRdb's copy keeps in-frame clones and lacks some. The table shows hundreds of thousands of clones, with roughly 88% occurring only once. These same records also appear under a second study, on human thymus T cells.

The sequenced sample consisted of thymocytes. Receptors originate from a boy younger than two with a congenital heart defect.

This chain joins TRBV27 and TRBJ1-5; the match to TRBD1 covers 9 bases. The CDR3 runs to 15 residues. Germline CDR1 MNHEY, CDR2 SMNVEV (reference sequence). J lost 7 bases, V lost 0 bases, and 4 bases had no gene match. In nucleotides, the CDR3 is TGTGCCAGCAGTTTATCCACAGGGGGCGCGCAGCCCCAGCATTTT. Residues: CASSLSTGGAQPQHF.

The rearrangement joins TRBV6-6 to TRBJ2-1, with 8 bases aligning to TRBD1. Germline lookup yields CDR1 MNHNY and CDR2 SVGAGI (reference sequence). Trimming took 5 bases from V and 7 from J; bases not matched to a gene: 4. The CDR3 covers 13 residues. Here the CDR3 reads CASSTGGRNEQFF. CDR3 bases: TGTGCCAGCAGTACAGGGGGGAGGAATGAGCAGTTCTTC.

The chain recombines TRBV6-1 with TRBJ2-7; D possibly corresponds to TRBD2 (6 bases). CDR3 length: 15 amino acids. The ends were cut back, 5 bases at V and 4 bases at J, with 18 bases in the middle. Germline CDR1 MNHNS, CDR2 SASEGT. The DNA of the CDR3 is TGTGCCAGCAGTCCGATGAGGACTATGGGATACGAGCAGTACTTC. Its protein is CASSPMRTMGYEQYF.

The chain has TRBV28 and TRBJ2-7, with D uncertain. Between the trimmed V and J ends, which lost 6 bases and 9 bases, there was a span of 15 bases. CDR3 size: 12 residues. CDR1 and CDR2 (germline): MDHEN, SYDVKM. CDR3 loop: CASSPSVTGQYF. The CDR3 DNA sequence: TGTGCCAGCAGCCCCTCTGTCACCGGGCAGTACTTC.

The chain joins TRBV4-1 to TRBJ2-1; 12 nucleotides match TRBD2. V lost 3 bases, J lost 6 bases, and 6 bases stayed unmatched. The CDR3 loop spans 16 amino acids. CDR1 and CDR2 (germline): MGHRA, YSYEKL. CDR3 sequence: CASSHFLAGGINEQFF. The CDR3, as DNA: TGCGCCAGCAGCCACTTCCTAGCGGGAGGGATCAATGAGCAGTTCTTC.

The rearrangement links TRBV29-1 to TRBJ2-4; 8 bases map to TRBD1. Germline lookup yields CDR1 SQVTM and CDR2 ANQGSEA. This CDR3 region has 18 residues. The V segment lost 6 bases and the J segment 0 bases; nucleotides outside the gene matches: 16. In DNA form, the CDR3 reads TGCAGCGTGTCAACCGGGACAGGTATGGCACTAGCCAAAAACATTCAGTACTTC. Translating gives CSVSTGTGMALAKNIQYF.

A note on this clone: Other DNA sequences of this sample code for an identical CDR3. The J gene is TRBJ1-5, the V gene TRBV7-2; 10 positions match TRBD1. Per the germline V gene, CDR1 is SGHTA and CDR2 is FQGNSA. Losses at the gene ends were 5 bases for V and 2 bases for J; bases not matched to a gene: 6. CDR3 size: 16 residues. CDR3 sequence: CASSPGQGEGNQPQHF. The CDR3 bases are TGTGCCAGCAGCCCCGGACAGGGGGAGGGCAATCAGCCCCAGCATTTT.

The gene calls are TRBV7-9 and TRBJ1-3, with D possibly being TRBD1 (5 bases). The CDR3 length is 19 residues. Trimming pared 1 base from V and 0 bases from J, leaving 19 bases between. Looked up from germline, CDR1 is SEHNR and CDR2 is FQNEAQ (reference sequence). Here the CDR3 reads CASSLGSDGGGFSGNTIYF. The CDR3 nucleotides read TGTGCCAGCAGCTTAGGCTCCGACGGGGGGGGATTCTCTGGAAACACCATATATTTT.

The J gene is TRBJ2-3, the V gene TRBV7-8; 9 nucleotides agree with TRBD1. The V gene's germline CDR1 is SGHVS and CDR2 FQNEAQ. The CDR3 has 15 amino acids. After removal of 4 bases from V and 4 bases from J, the junction contained 6 bases not matched to a gene. The CDR3, as DNA: TGTGCCAGCAGCTCCCGGGACAGGGCCTCAGATACGCAGTATTTT. The encoded protein is CASSSRDRASDTQYF.

The rearrangement uses TRBV7-9 and TRBJ2-1; 9 positions agree with TRBD1. From germline, CDR1 is SEHNR and CDR2 FQNEAQ (reference sequence). V was pared by 4 bases and J by 4 bases, with 5 bases of the junction left unmatched. CDR3 length: 15 amino acids. The CDR3 region has the DNA TGTGCCAGCAGCTCAAGGGACAGGGTGTACAATGAGCAGTTCTTC. This translates into CASSSRDRVYNEQFF.

The V and J genes are TRBV10-2 and TRBJ2-7; TRBD2 matches 8 bases. This CDR3 is 14 amino acids long. The germline V gene has CDR1 WSHSY and CDR2 SAAADI. Germline trimming cut 8 bases from V and 4 bases from J; bases unmatched to any gene: 10. The CDR3: CASGIAGKGYEQYF. The CDR3 nucleotides read TGCGCCAGCGGGATAGCGGGGAAGGGTTACGAGCAGTACTTC.